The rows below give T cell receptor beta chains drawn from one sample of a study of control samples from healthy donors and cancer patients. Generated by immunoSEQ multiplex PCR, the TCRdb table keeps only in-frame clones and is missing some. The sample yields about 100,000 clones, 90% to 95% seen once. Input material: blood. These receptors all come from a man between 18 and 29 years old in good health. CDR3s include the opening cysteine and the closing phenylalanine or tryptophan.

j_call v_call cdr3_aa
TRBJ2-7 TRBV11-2 CASSPRTSGLTYEQYF
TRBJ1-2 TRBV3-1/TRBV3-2 CASSQTRGGYYGYTF
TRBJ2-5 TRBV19 CASSISGEGTQYF
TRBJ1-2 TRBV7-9 CASSFGTGVVYGYTF
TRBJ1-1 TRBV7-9 CASSFGQKNTEAFF
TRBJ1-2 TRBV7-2 CASSFRTGDYGYTF
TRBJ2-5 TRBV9 CASSVSPGLALETQYF
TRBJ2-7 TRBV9 CASSADAAPSYEQYF
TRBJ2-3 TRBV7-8 CASSSWGQGTDTQYF
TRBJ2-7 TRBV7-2 CASSLGTAFYEQYF
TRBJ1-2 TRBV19 CASSIRIHYGYTF
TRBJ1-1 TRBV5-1 CASSLETTRGREAFF
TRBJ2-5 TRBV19 CASSHSGGETQYF
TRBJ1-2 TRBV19 CASSTHDSLNYGYTF
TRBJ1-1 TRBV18 CASSPLGQGYVNTEAFF
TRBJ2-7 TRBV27 CASSFSAGVYEQYF
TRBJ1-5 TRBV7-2 CASSLAQGNQPQHF
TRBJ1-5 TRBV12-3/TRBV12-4 CASSLAEYQPQHF
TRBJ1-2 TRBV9 CASSVAGTGTGPNGYTF
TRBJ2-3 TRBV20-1 CSASIAGADTQYF
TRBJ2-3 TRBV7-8 CASSPRLAASGTQYF
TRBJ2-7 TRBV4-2 CASSQVWATSGRFYEQYF
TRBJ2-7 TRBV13 CASSLRGLSSYEQYF
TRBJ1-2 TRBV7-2 CASSPVPPRDYYGYTF
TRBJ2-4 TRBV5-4 CASSLGRDIQYF
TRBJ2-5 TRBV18 CASASGTGEETQYF
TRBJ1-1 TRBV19 CASKVGTGPNTEAFF
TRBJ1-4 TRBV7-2 CASSAAWGQGYEKLFF
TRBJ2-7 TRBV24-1 CATSDSKGSGSTGEQYF
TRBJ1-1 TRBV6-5 CASREGSDTEAFF
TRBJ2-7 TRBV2 CASKLYQNAYEQYF
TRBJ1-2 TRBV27 CASSQDRSPRNYGYTF
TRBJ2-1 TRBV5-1 CASTTWGLDDNEQFF
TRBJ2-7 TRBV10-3 CATTYGTATLQYF
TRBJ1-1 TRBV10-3 CAISDKSGGSTEAFF
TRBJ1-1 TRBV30 CAWRGAQGTEAFF
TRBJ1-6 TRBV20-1 CSASRGQKNSPLHF
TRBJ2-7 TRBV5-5 CASSLGASGAYEQYF
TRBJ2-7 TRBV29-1 CSVATGDSGEQYF
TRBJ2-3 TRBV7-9 CASLKETSTDTQYF
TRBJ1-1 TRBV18 CASSPQGQWAEAFF
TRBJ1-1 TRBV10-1 CASQGYMNTEAFF
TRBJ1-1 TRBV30 CAWSPPGTGTEAFF
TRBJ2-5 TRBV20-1 CSASLVRPTGETQYF
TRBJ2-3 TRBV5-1 CASREIITDTQYF
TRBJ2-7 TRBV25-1 CASSDLGLAGGSYEQYF
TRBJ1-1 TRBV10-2 CASSEPRLTEAFF
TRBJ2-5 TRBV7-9 CASSLAGGRQETQYF
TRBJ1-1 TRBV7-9 CASRVTEAFF
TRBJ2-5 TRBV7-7 CASSLGRLVGQETQYF
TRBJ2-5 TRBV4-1 CASSQRTAGETQYF
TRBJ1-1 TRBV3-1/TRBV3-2 CASSQAGTLNTEAFF
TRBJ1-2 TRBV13 CASRLVRQGSYTF
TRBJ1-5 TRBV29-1 CSVEAKGQPQHF
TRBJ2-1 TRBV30 CACPGLAGGDEQFF
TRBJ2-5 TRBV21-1 CASSILETQYF
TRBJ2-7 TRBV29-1 CSAKTPLAGGDYEQYF
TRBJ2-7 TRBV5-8 CASSRPGYSYEQYF
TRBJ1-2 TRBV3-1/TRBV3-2 CASSQDRVGGYTF
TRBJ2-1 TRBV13 CASSLGGGSNNEQFF